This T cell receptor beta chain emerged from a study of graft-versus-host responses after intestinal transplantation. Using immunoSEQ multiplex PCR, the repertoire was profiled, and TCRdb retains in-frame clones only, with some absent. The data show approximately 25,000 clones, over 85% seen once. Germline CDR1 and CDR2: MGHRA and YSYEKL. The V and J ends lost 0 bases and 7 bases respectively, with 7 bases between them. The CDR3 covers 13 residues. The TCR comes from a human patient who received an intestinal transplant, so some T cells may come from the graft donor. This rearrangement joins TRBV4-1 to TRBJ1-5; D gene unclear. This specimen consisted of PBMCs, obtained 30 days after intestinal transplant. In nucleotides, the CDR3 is TGCGCCAGCAGCCAAGATCGAAAACAGCCCCAGCATTTT. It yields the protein CASSQDRKQPQHF.